This TCR beta chain was profiled in a study of CD8 T cells in ankylosing spondylitis. This clonotype was observed a few times. What it binds is unknown. Study conclusions and caveats: Typical of ankylosing spondylitis blood, it appeared, was a TCR beta motif of under 10 highly homologous variants. Earlier authors reported some of these motif variants in reactive arthritis synovial fluid and blood.

CDR3 length: 18 residues. V dropped 4 bases and J dropped 4; count of bases not matched to a gene: 11. Quantitative 5'-RACE with molecular barcodes was used to make the TCR beta libraries. TCRdb re-analysed the 5' RACE reads in MiXCR, keeping a single row per CDR3 protein. The repertoire holds about 500,000 distinct CDR3 sequences, with 12% as singletons. Input material: blood, either unsorted or a sorted T cell fraction (not recorded which). The J gene is TRBJ2-5, the V gene TRBV12-3 or TRBV12-4; 14 bases line up with TRBD2. The receptor comes from a male donor with ankylosing spondylitis. CDR3 bases: TGTGCCAGCAGTTCTCCGCCGGGACTAGCGGGAGTTGGAGAGACCCAGTACTTC. Translation gives CASSSPPGLAGVGETQYF.